The source of this TCR beta chain is a study of blood T cell repertoires in COVID-19. Overall study: Italy, Spain and the United States were the sources of the convalescent and acute COVID-19 samples.

This CDR3 has 15 residues. Trimming stripped 5 bases from V and 0 bases from J, with 13 bases between. Per the germline V gene, CDR1 is MNHEY and CDR2 is SMNVEV (reference sequence). Libraries were prepared by immunoSEQ multiplex PCR; TCRdb keeps only in-frame clonotypes and omits some of them. Of about 100,000 clones in the sample, 65% to 90% are singletons; the top ten hold less than 3.5%. This clonotype originated in a woman between 50 and 59 years old who had recovered from COVID-19. The sample consisted of PBMCs or T cells enriched from blood (not recorded which). J is TRBJ1-2 and V is TRBV27; D unresolved. The CDR3 DNA reads TGTGCCAGCAGTCCTTGGCCCCCAGCTAACTATGGCTACACCTTC. It specifies CASSPWPPANYGYTF.